Here is one TCR beta chain with its context. What it binds is unknown. The data derive from a study of cytomegalovirus exposure and HLA in healthy donors. Study information: Genetic ancestry analysis placed around 76% of the 398 donors that were genotyped in the Caucasian-associated cluster. Study-wide points: Beyond CMV serostatus, there was no information to go on about immune exposure. Reported findings show TCR beta sequences accurately forecast HLA-A and HLA-B alleles in most subjects. In a later analysis, an Asian-associated ancestry cluster reportedly showed fewer N-insertions than the roughly 710-donor mean.

PCR employed 60 Vbeta and 13 Jbeta primers. The repertoire was sequenced with immunoSEQ multiplex PCR; TCRdb's copy has only in-frame clones and lacks some. This sample has more than 95,000 clones, with about 69% found just once. From germline, CDR1 is WNHNN and CDR2 SYGVQD (reference sequence). V was trimmed by 3 bases and J by 0 bases, leaving 27 bases between them. The CDR3 has 21 amino acids. The J gene is TRBJ1-5, the V gene TRBV10-1; D unclear. What was sequenced was PBMCs. The TCR originated in a woman younger than 35 in good health and CMV-seronegative. CDR3 DNA sequence: TGCGCCAGCAGTGAAGGGAGGAAAGGTACCATCGAGCCCTATAGCAATCAGCCCCAGCATTTT. Encoded protein: CASSEGRKGTIEPYSNQPQHF.